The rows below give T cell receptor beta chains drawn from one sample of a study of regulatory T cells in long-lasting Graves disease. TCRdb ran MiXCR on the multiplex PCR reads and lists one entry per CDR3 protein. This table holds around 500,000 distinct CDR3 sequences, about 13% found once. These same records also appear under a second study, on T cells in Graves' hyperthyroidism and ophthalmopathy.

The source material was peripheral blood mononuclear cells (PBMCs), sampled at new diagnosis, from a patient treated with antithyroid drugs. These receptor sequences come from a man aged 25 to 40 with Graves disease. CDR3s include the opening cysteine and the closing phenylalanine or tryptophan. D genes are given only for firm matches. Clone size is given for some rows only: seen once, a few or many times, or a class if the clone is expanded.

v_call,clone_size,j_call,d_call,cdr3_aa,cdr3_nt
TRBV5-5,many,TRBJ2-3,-,CASSSQALTDTQYF,TGTGCCAGCAGCTCCCAGGCCCTCACAGATACGCAGTATTTT
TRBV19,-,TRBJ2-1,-,CASKGARGEQFF,TGTGCCAGTAAGGGCGCCAGGGGAGAACAGTTCTTC
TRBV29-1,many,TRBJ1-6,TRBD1,CSVGETGRNSPLHF,TGCAGCGTTGGGGAGACAGGGCGTAATTCACCCCTCCACTTT
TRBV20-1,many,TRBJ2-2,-,CSASSGARNTGELFF,TGCAGTGCCAGTTCGGGGGCCAGGAACACCGGGGAGCTGTTTTTT
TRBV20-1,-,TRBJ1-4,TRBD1,CSASPQGATNEKLFF,TGCAGTGCTAGTCCACAGGGGGCAACTAATGAAAAACTGTTTTTT
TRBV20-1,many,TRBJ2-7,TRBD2,CSATGTSGSTYEQYF,TGCAGTGCCACCGGGACTAGCGGGAGTACCTACGAGCAGTACTTC
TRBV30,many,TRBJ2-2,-,CAWSTGTTTGELFF,TGTGCCTGGAGCACCGGGACAACCACCGGGGAGCTGTTTTTT
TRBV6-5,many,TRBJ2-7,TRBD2,CASSYSTSGSYEQYF,TGTGCCAGCAGTTACTCGACTAGCGGCTCCTACGAGCAGTACTTC
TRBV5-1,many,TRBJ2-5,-,CASSFSFAGRETQYF,TGCGCCAGCAGCTTCAGCTTCGCAGGGAGAGAGACCCAGTACTTC
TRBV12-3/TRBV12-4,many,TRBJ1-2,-,CASSPGFNYGYTF,TGTGCCAGCTCACCCGGTTTCAACTATGGCTACACCTTC
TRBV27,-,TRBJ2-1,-,CATSPQGETYEQFF,TGTGCCACCAGTCCCCAAGGAGAGACCTATGAGCAGTTCTTC
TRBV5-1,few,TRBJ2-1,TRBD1,CASSSTGTGGSYNEQFF,TGCGCCAGCAGTTCGACGGGGACAGGGGGTTCCTACAATGAGCAGTTCTTC
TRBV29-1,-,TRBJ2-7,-,CSVELSSAGNEQYF,TGCAGCGTTGAATTGTCCTCGGCAGGGAACGAGCAGTACTTC
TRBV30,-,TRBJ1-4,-,CAWSWGRVNANEKLFF,TGTGCCTGGAGTTGGGGCAGGGTGAATGCTAATGAAAAACTGTTTTTT
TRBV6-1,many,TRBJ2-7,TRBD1,CATETGVYEQYF,TGTGCTACCGAGACAGGGGTCTACGAGCAGTACTTC
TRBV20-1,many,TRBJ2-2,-,CSAASAWNTGELFF,TGCAGTGCAGCTAGCGCTTGGAACACCGGGGAGCTGTTTTTT